This TCR beta chain was observed in a study of PD-1 blockade in classical Hodgkin lymphoma. Here immunoSEQ multiplex PCR was the method, and the copy in TCRdb shows in-frame clones only, minus some. This sample has 25,000 to 30,000 clones, with 70% to 90% found just once. The J segment lost 0 bases and the V segment lost 7 bases, leaving 6 bases of the junction unmatched. The CDR3 sequence is 14 residues long. The germline V gene encodes CDR1 MDHEN and CDR2 SYDVKM. The time point here: cycle 4 day 1 (C4D1), after more than five weeks of nivolumab. Relapse after autologous stem cell transplantation occurred in every patient, and brentuximab vedotin exposure varied. Negative selection with magnetic separation was used to purify CD4+ T cells from thawed PBMCs.

The V call is TRBV28, the J call TRBJ2-7; 7 nucleotides match TRBD1. The clonotype was recovered from a human donor with classical Hodgkin lymphoma. This specimen was CD4+ T cells from blood, taken before the fourth cycle of nivolumab. CDR3 nucleotide sequence: TGTGCCAGCACCATGACAGGGTACTCCTACGAGCAGTACTTC. As protein: CASTMTGYSYEQYF.